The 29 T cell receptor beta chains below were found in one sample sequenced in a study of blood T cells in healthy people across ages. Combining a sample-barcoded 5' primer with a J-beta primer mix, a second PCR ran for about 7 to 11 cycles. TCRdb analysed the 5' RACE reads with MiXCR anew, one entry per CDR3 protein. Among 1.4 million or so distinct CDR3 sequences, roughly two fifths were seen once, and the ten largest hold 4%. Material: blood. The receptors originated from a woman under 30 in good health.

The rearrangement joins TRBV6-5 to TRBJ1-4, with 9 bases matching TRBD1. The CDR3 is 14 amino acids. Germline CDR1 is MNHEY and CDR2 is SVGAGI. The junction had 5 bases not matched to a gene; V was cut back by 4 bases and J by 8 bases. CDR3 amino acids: CASSWRTGEEKLFF. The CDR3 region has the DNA TGTGCCAGCAGTTGGAGGACAGGGGAAGAAAAACTGTTTTTT.

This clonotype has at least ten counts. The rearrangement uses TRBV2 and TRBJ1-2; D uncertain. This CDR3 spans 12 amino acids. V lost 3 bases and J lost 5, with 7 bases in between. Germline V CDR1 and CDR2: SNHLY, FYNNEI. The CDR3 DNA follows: TGTGCCAGCAGTGACCTCGGGTATGGCTACACCTTC. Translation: CASSDLGYGYTF.

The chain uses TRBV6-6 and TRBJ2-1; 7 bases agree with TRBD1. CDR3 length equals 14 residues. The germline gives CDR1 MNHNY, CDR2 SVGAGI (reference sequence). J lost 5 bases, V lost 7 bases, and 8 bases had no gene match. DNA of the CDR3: TGTGCCAGCACCCAGACAGGGTCCCACAATGAGCAGTTCTTC. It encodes CASTQTGSHNEQFF.

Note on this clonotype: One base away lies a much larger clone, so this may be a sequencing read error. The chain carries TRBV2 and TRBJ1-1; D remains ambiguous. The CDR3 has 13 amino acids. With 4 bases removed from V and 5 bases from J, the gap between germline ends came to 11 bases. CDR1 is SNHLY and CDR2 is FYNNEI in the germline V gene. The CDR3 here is CASSGQVRTEAFF. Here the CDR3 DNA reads TGTGCCAGCAGTGGCCAGGTTAGAACTGAAGCTTTCTTT.

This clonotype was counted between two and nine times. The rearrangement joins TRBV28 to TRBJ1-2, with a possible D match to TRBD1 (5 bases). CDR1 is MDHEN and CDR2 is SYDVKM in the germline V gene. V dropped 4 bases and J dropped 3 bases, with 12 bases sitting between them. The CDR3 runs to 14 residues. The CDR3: CASSSLGGYYGYTF. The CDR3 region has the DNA TGTGCCAGCAGTTCTCTGGGGGGGTACTATGGCTACACCTTC.

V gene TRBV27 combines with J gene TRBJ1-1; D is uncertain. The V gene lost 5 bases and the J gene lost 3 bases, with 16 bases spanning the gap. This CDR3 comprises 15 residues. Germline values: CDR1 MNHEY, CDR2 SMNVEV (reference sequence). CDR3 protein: CASSHRRRRDTEAFF. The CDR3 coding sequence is TGTGCCAGCAGTCACAGAAGGAGGAGGGACACTGAAGCTTTCTTT.

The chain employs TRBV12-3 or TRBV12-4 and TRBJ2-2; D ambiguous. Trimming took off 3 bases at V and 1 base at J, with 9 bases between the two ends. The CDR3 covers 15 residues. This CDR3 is CASSLVTENTGELFF. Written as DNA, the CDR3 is TGTGCCAGCAGTTTGGTAACGGAGAACACCGGGGAGCTGTTTTTT.

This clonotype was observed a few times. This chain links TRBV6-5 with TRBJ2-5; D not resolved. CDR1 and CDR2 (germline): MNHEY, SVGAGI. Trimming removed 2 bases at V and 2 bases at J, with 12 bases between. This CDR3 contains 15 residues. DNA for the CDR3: TGTGCCAGCAGTTACACGGGCCAAGGGCAAGAGACCCAGTACTTC. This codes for CASSYTGQGQETQYF.

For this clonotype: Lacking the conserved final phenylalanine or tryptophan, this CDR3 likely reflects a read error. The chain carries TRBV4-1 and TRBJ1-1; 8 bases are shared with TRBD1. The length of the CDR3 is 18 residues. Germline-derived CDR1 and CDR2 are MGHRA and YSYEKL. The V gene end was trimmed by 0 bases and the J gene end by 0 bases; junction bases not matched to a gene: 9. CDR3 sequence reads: CASSQEEQGVYVNTEAFI. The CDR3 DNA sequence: TGCGCCAGCAGCCAAGAAGAACAGGGGGTCTACGTGAACACTGAAGCTTTCATT.

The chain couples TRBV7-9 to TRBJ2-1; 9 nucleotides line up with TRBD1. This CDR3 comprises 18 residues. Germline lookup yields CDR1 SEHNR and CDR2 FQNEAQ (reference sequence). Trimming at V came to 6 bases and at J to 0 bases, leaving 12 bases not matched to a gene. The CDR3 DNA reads TGTGCCAGCAGTCAAAGGACAGGGGATTCGAGCTCCTACAATGAGCAGTTCTTC. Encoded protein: CASSQRTGDSSSYNEQFF.

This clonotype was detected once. As DNA, the CDR3 is TGCGCCAGCAGCCAGACAGGATTCGGGGAGCTGTTTTTT. Translating it yields CASSQTGFGELFF. This sequence joins TRBV4-3 and TRBJ2-2; D possibly corresponds to TRBD1 (6 bases). This CDR3 comprises 13 residues. V was pared by 3 bases and J by 7 bases, with 9 bases between. Germline CDR1 reads LGHNA; CDR2 reads YSLEER.

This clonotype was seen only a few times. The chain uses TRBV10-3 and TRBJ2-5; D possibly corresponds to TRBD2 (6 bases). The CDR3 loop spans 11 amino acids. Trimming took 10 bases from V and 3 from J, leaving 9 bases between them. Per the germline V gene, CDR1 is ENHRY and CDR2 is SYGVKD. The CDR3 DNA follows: TGTGCCAGGGACTTCGAAGAGACCCAGTACTTC. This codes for CARDFEETQYF.

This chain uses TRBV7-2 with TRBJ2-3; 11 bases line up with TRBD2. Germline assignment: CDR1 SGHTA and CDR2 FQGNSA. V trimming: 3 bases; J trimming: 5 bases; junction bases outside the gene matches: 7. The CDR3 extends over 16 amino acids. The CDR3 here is CASSFGTSGAGDTQYF. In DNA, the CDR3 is TGTGCCAGCAGCTTTGGGACTAGCGGCGCCGGAGATACGCAGTATTTT.

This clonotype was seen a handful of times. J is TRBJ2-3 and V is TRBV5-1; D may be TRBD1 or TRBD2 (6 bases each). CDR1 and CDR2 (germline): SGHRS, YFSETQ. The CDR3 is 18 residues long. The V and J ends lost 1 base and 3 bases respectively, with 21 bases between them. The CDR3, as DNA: TGCGCCAGCAGCTTGAGAATCTCCGGGGGCGCCAATACAGATACGCAGTATTTT. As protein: CASSLRISGGANTDTQYF.

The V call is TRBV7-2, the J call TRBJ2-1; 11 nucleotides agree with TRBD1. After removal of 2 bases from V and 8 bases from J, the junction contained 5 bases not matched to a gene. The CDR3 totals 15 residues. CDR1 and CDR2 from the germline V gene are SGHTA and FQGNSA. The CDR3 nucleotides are TGTGCCAGCAGCTTATGGACAGGGGGCTCGTATGAGCAGTTCTTC. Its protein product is CASSLWTGGSYEQFF.

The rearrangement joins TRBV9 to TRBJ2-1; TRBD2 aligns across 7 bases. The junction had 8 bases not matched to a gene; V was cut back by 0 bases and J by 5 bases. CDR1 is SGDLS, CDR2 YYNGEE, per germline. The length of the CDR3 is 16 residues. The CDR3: CASSVGGRAPHNEQFF. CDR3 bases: TGTGCCAGCAGCGTAGGGGGGAGGGCCCCCCACAATGAGCAGTTCTTC. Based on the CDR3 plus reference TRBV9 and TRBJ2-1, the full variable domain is DSGVTQTPKHLITATGQRVTLRCSPRSGDLSVYWYQQSLDQGLQFLIQYYNGEERAKGNILERFSAQQFPDLHSELNLSSLELGDSALYFCASSVGGRAPHNEQFFGPGTRLTVL.

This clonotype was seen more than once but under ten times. The CDR3 DNA is TGTGCCAGCAGCTTTCGGGGGAACACAGATACGCAGTATTTT. Amino acids: CASSFRGNTDTQYF. The chain recombines TRBV7-2 with TRBJ2-3; weak D call: TRBD2 (6 bases). Trimming stripped 3 bases from V and 2 bases from J, with 9 bases between. The length of the CDR3 is 14 residues. From germline, CDR1 is SGHTA and CDR2 FQGNSA.

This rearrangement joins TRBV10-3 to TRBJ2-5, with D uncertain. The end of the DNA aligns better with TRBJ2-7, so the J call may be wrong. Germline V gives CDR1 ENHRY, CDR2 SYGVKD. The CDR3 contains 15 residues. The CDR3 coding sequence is TGTGCCATCAGTGATCCCGGGCCCAGCTCCTACGAGCAGTACTTC. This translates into CAISDPGPSSYEQYF.

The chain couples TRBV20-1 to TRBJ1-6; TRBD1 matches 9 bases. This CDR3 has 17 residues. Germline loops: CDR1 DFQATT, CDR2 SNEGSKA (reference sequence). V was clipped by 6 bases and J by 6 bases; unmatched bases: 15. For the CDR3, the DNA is TGCAGTGCCAATCCGGGACAGGGCAATATATTTAATTCACCCCTCCACTTT. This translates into CSANPGQGNIFNSPLHF.

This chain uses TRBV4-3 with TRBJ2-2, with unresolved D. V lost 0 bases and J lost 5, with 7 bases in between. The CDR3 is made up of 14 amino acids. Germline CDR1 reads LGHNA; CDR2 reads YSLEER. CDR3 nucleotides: TGCGCCAGCAGCCAAGATAGTACGACCGGGGAGCTGTTTTTT. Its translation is CASSQDSTTGELFF.

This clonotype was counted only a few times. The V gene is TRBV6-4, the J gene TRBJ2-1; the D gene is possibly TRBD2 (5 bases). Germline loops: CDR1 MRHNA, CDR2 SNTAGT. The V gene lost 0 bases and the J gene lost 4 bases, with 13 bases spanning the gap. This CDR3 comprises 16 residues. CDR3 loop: CASSDSRTGRYNEQFF. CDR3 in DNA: TGTGCCAGCAGTGACTCGCGGACTGGCCGGTACAATGAGCAGTTCTTC.

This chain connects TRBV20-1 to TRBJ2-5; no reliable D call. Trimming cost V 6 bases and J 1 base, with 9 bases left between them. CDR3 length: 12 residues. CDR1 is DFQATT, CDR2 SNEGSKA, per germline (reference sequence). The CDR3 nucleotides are TGCAGTGCATTACTACGCCAAGAGACCCAGTACTTC. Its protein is CSALLRQETQYF.

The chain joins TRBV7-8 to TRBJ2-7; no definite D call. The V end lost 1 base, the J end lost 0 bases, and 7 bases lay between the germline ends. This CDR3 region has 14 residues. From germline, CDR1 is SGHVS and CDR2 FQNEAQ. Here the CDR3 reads CASSLVVTSYEQYF. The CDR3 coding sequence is TGTGCCAGCAGCTTAGTTGTAACCTCCTACGAGCAGTACTTC.

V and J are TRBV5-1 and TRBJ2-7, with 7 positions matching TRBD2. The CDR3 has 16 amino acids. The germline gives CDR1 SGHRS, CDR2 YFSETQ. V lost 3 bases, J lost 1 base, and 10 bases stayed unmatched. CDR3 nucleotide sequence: TGCGCCAGCAGCTCATCGGGACGAGCGGGGTCCTACGAGCAGTACTTC. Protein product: CASSSSGRAGSYEQYF.

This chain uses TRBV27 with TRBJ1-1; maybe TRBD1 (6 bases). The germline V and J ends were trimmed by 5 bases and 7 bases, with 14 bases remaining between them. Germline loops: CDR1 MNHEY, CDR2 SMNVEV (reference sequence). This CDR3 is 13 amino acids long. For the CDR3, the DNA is TGTGCCAGCAGTACTCCGGGGGGCTATGAAGCTTTCTTT. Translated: CASSTPGGYEAFF.

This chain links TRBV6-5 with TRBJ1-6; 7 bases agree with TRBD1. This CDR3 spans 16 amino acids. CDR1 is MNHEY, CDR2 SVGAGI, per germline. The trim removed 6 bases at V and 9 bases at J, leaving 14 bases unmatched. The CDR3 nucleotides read TGTGCCAGCAGATCCCCCGGCGTAGGGGGCTTTTCACCCCTCCACTTT. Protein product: CASRSPGVGGFSPLHF.

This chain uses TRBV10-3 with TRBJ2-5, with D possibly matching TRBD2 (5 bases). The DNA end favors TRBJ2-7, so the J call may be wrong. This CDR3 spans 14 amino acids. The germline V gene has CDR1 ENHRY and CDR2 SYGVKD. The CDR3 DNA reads TGTGCCATCAGCCTCAGACTAACATGGTACGAGCAGTACTTC. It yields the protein CAISLRLTWYEQYF.

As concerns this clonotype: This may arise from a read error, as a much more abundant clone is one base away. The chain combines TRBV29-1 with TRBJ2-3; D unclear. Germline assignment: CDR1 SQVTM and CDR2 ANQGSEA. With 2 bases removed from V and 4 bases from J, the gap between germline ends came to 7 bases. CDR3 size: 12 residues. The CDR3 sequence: CSVEFSADTQYF. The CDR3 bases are TGCAGCGTTGAATTCAGCGCAGATACGCAGTATTTT.

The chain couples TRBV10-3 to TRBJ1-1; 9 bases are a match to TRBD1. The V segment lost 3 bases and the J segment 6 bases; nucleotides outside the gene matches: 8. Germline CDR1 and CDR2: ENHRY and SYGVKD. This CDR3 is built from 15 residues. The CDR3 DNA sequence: TGTGCCATCAGTGATTCCGGACAGGGGCGCGCTGAAGCTTTCTTT. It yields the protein CAISDSGQGRAEAFF.